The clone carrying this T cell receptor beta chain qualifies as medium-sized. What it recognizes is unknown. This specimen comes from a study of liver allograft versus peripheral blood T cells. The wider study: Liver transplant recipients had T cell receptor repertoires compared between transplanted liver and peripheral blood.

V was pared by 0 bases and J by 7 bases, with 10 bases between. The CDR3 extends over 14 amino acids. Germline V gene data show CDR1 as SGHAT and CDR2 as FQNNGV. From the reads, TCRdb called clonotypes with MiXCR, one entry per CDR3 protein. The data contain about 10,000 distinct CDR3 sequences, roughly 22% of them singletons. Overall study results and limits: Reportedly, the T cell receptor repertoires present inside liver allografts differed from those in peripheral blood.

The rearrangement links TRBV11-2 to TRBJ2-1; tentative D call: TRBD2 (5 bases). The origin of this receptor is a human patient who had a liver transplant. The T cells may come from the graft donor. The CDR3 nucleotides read TGTGCCAGCAGCTTAGATCGGGATAGAAATGAGCAGTTCTTC. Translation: CASSLDRDRNEQFF.